This T cell receptor (beta chain) was captured by sequencing in a study of tumor-infiltrating lymphocytes in primary liver carcinoma. Bulk tissue was left unsorted, and RNA and DNA were co-extracted from around 18-30 mg of it. Of note for this clonotype: This sequence may be a read error, since a much larger clone differs from it by one base.

TCR beta cDNA was reverse-transcribed from about 500 ng of total RNA. The reaction used a constant-region primer and ProtoScript II reverse transcriptase. Libraries covering TCR beta were generated through three nested multiplex PCR rounds (using a slightly modified ARM-PCR). TCRdb used MiXCR to reprocess the multiplex PCR reads, holding one entry per CDR3 protein. Here the sample spans roughly 80,000 distinct CDR3 sequences, under 75% being singletons. This receptor was obtained from a middle-aged man with primary liver carcinoma and hepatitis B virus infection. Sequencing used tumor-adjacent normal liver tissue.

The CDR3 is CASSSRTVMVTQYF. The CDR3 DNA follows: TGTGCCAGCAGTTCACGGACAGTTATGGTGACCCAGTACTTC. The chain recombines TRBV6-2 or TRBV6-3 with TRBJ2-5; D possibly corresponds to TRBD1 (6 bases). The V gene's germline CDR1 is MNHEY and CDR2 SVGEGT. The V gene lost 4 bases and the J gene lost 7 bases, with 16 bases spanning the gap. The CDR3 totals 14 residues.